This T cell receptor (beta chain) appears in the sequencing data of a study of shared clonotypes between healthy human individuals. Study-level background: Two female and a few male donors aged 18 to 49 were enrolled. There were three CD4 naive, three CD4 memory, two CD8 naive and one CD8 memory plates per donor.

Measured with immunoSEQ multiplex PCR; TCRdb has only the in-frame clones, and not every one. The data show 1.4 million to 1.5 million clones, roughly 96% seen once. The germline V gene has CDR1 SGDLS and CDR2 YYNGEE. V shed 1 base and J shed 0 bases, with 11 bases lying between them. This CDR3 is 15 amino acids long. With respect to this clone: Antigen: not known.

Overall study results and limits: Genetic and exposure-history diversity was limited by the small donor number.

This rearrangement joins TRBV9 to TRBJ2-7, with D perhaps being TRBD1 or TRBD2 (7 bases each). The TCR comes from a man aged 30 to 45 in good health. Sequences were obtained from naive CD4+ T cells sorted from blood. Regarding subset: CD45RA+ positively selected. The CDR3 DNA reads TGTGCCAGCAGCGTATCAGGGGGGGCCTCCTACGAGCAGTACTTC. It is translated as CASSVSGGASYEQYF.